This TCR beta chain was sequenced during a study of T cell responses to AZD1222 COVID-19 vaccine. V lost 6 bases to trimming and J lost 3 bases, with 12 bases between them. The CDR3 covers 14 residues. Germline values: CDR1 LNHDA, CDR2 SQIVND (reference sequence). A word on this clone: Its target is unknown.

Only in-frame clones appear in the TCRdb table, and some are missing; sequencing was by immunoSEQ multiplex PCR. The sample consists of about 180,000 clones, 90% to 95% of them appearing once. General study results and limits: There were vaccine-associated CD4 TCRs across spike, dominant at 160-218 and 743-854.

The chain couples TRBV19 to TRBJ1-5; D not certain. Sequenced here: peripheral blood, sampled 28 days after the second AZD1222 dose. This TCR was recovered from an adult who received the AZD1222 COVID-19 vaccine. The CDR3 region is CASRLGGYNQPQHF. DNA for the CDR3: TGTGCCAGTAGATTAGGAGGGTACAATCAGCCCCAGCATTTT.